The T cell receptor beta chain described here comes from a study of T cell responses to AZD1222 COVID-19 vaccine. The overall study: Second-dose schedules of about 4 or about 12 weeks were combined. Study-wide findings and caveats: Clonal diversity may have been underestimated, and the donors were mostly white British, with more females than males. Close to half of spike-specific TCRs reportedly recognize unmutated variant regions. Baseline seropositives among AZD1222 recipients totaled only five to seven.

A word on this clone: Its matching antigen is unknown.

Assay: immunoSEQ multiplex PCR; the TCRdb copy retains only in-frame clones and omits some. The sample yields approximately 160,000 clones, 85% to 95% seen once. Germline CDR1 SGHRS, CDR2 YFSETQ. V was pared by 0 bases and J by 9 bases, with 10 bases between. The length of the CDR3 is 13 residues. This TCR derives from an adult in good health. Specimen: peripheral blood, collected on day 0 of AZD1222 vaccination. The J gene is TRBJ1-3, the V gene TRBV5-1, with unresolved D. The CDR3, as DNA: TGCGCCAGCAGCTTGGGGCCAGCCGCCACCATATATTTT. It specifies CASSLGPAATIYF.